This T cell receptor beta chain was profiled in a study of blood T cell repertoires in COVID-19. Study at large: COVID-19 samples from acute and convalescent phases originated in the United States, Italy and Spain. T cells, B-cell-depleted T cells, or PBMCs supplied cDNA or gDNA.

This CDR3 is built from 13 residues. Trimming removed 0 bases from V and 8 bases from J, with 10 bases in between. Germline lookup yields CDR1 LGHNA and CDR2 YSLEER. Original data processing: Reference gene primer amplification gave estimated nucleated cell counts. The method was immunoSEQ multiplex PCR; TCRdb's version includes in-frame clones alone and lacks a portion of them. V and J calls and clone size are as listed in that table; D and trimming were resolved from the DNA. Here the sample spans 200,000 to 250,000 clones, 82% being singletons. This receptor was identified in a woman in her forties with acute or convalescent COVID-19. Input material: peripheral blood. The rearrangement links TRBV4-3 to TRBJ1-1, with D perhaps matching TRBD1 (6 bases). The CDR3 is CASSQDRRGEAFF. CDR3 DNA sequence: TGCGCCAGCAGCCAAGATCGCAGGGGAGAAGCTTTCTTT.